The present TCR beta chain was sequenced within a study of blood T cell repertoires in COVID-19. About the research overall: The study drew acute and convalescent COVID-19 samples from the United States, Italy and Spain.

Trimming at V came to 1 base and at J to 3 bases, leaving 6 bases not matched to a gene. There are 16 residues in the CDR3. The germline V gene encodes CDR1 MGHDK and CDR2 SYGVNS. In the original analysis: Nucleated cell counts were estimated from reference gene primer amplification. The repertoire was sequenced with immunoSEQ multiplex PCR; TCRdb's copy has only in-frame clones and lacks some. The DNA gave D and trimming, while V, J and clone size come from that table. There are around 60,000 clones in the sample; around 87% occur only once, and under 4.5% lies in the top ten. The chain recombines TRBV25-1 with TRBJ2-7, with TRBD2 identical over 10 bases. The sample consisted of peripheral blood. The TCR comes from a human donor in a cohort sampled during active COVID-19. The CDR3, as DNA: TGTGCCAGCAGTGAATCGGGATCTAGCGGGAGCTACGAGCAGTACTTC. As protein: CASSESGSSGSYEQYF.